This TCR beta chain was sequenced during a study of graft-versus-host responses after intestinal transplantation. Study information: Every transplant recipient was induced with anti-thymocyte globulin, then maintained on tacrolimus and steroids for two to three years.

V shed 1 base and J shed 3 bases, with 12 bases lying between them. In germline, CDR1 is GTSNPN, CDR2 SVGIG (reference sequence). The CDR3 is made up of 14 amino acids. This clone was recorded only once. Its antigen is not known. Sequencing was performed with immunoSEQ multiplex PCR; in TCRdb, only in-frame clones are kept and a portion is missing. The sample lists around 87,000 clones; 85% to 95% were seen once. The sample here was unstimulated CD8+ T cells sorted from spleen or lymph node cells, taken before transplant. The chain couples TRBV30 to TRBJ1-2; tentative D call: TRBD1 (5 bases). This TCR was recovered from a human donor who was the organ donor for an intestinal transplant. The CDR3 bases are TGTGCCTGGAGTGCCCGGGGGGGAGACTATGGCTACACCTTC. Translating it yields CAWSARGGDYGYTF.